This paragraph covers one T cell receptor (beta chain) sequence. Antigen: not known. The sample originates from a study of T cell repertoires in cytomegalovirus infection. Study-wide context: In public TCR beta signatures, there were indications of both CMV infection and matching HLA type. Whole-study findings and limits: Adding up the frequency of public TCR beta families identified people who carried CMV plus the relevant HLA.

CDR3 size: 13 residues. The germline V gene encodes CDR1 SEHNR and CDR2 FQNEAQ (reference sequence). V gave up 5 bases and J gave up 0 bases, with 7 bases separating them. MiXCR, applied by TCRdb to the reads, yields one record per CDR3 protein. The sample shows under 150,000 distinct CDR3 sequences, roughly 31% of them seen only once. The source was CD8+ T cells from cultured PBMCs, collected from culture after CMV antigen stimulation. The origin of this receptor is a human donor in good health (CMV status not recorded). Some clones in this sample may be carry-over from other donors' samples. This chain connects TRBV7-9 to TRBJ2-5; D gene ambiguous. The CDR3 sequence is CASSTVYQETQYF. CDR3 DNA sequence: TGTGCCAGCAGCACGGTGTACCAAGAGACCCAGTACTTC.